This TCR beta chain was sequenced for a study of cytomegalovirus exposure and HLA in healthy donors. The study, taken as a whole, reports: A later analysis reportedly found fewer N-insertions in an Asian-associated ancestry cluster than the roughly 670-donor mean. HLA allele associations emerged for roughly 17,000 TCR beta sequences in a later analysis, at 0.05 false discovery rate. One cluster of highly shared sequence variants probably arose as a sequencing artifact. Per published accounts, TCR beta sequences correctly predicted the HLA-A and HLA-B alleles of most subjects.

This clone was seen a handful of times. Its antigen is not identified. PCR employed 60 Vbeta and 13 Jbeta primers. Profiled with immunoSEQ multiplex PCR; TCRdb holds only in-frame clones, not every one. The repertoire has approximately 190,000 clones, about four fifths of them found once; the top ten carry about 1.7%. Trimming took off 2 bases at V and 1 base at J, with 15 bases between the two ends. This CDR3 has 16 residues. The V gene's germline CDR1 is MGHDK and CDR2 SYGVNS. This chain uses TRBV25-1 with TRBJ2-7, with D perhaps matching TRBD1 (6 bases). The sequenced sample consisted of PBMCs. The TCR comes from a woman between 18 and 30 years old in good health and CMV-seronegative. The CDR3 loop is CASSESTGQLSYEQYF. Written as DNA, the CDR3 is TGTGCCAGCAGTGAAAGCACTGGACAGCTATCCTACGAGCAGTACTTC.